Below are 29 T cell receptor beta chains sequenced from a single sample in a study of blood T cell repertoires in COVID-19. Assay used: immunoSEQ multiplex PCR; TCRdb lists only in-frame clones, some missing. Of roughly 80,000 clones listed, around 80% were seen once; the top ten hold 5.8%. Sequenced sample: peripheral blood. Source of these receptors: a man aged 55 to 69 with active or convalescent COVID-19.

This rearrangement joins TRBV5-1 to TRBJ2-3; D might be TRBD1 (6 bases). The length of the CDR3 is 14 residues. Trimming removed 0 bases at V and 1 base at J, with 6 bases between. CDR1 is SGHRS, CDR2 YFSETQ, per germline. The CDR3, as DNA: TGCGCCAGCAGCTTGGACAGGGGCACAGATACGCAGTATTTT. Residues: CASSLDRGTDTQYF.

A note on this clone: Relative to the germline gene, one junction end is altered; a read error may explain this. The chain is built from TRBV10-3 and TRBJ1-3; D possibly corresponds to TRBD1 (5 bases). The CDR3 consists of 17 residues. From germline, CDR1 is ENHRY and CDR2 SYGVKD. DNA of the CDR3: TGTGCCATCCGTGAACAATCAGGGACTGACTCTGGAAACACCATATATTTT. This encodes CAIREQSGTDSGNTIYF.

The V and J genes are TRBV6-4 and TRBJ2-2, with D possibly being TRBD2 (6 bases). This CDR3 spans 14 amino acids. CDR1 is MRHNA and CDR2 is SNTAGT in the germline V gene. The V end was cut by 5 bases, the J end by 5 bases, with 12 bases between. This CDR3 is CASSQIGGTGELFF. The CDR3 bases are TGTGCCAGCAGTCAGATCGGAGGGACCGGGGAGCTGTTTTTT.

The V call is TRBV6-6, the J call TRBJ1-2; D might be TRBD1 (6 bases). From germline, CDR1 is MNHNY and CDR2 SVGAGI (reference sequence). V lost 5 bases and J 0 bases, leaving 13 bases between the germline ends. CDR3 size: 15 residues. The CDR3 DNA follows: TGTGCCAGCAGTCCCGACAGGATTGCTAACTATGGCTACACCTTC. It yields the protein CASSPDRIANYGYTF.

The rearrangement joins TRBV18 to TRBJ1-6; D not certain. The CDR3 has 13 amino acids. Looked up from germline, CDR1 is KGHSH and CDR2 is LQKENI. The V gene lost 2 bases and the J gene lost 9 bases, with 8 bases spanning the gap. The CDR3 here is CASSPDTVSPLHF. The CDR3 bases are TGTGCCAGCTCACCAGACACAGTTTCACCCCTCCACTTT.

The V gene is TRBV4-2, the J gene TRBJ2-2, with D unclear. The germline gives CDR1 LGHNA, CDR2 YNFKEQ. CDR3 length: 14 amino acids. V lost 0 bases and J 10 bases, leaving 12 bases between the germline ends. CDR3 in amino acids: CASSQERSFEELFF. The CDR3 DNA reads TGTGCCAGCAGCCAAGAGCGAAGCTTCGAGGAGCTGTTTTTT.

The CDR3 is CASLTSIEQYF. Here the CDR3 DNA reads TGTGCCAGCCTTACAAGTATCGAGCAGTACTTC. This chain joins TRBV5-5 and TRBJ2-7; D gene unclear. The CDR3 runs 11 residues. Germline V gives CDR1 SGHKS, CDR2 YYEKEE (reference sequence). V shed 7 bases and J shed 6 bases, with 11 bases lying between them.

J is TRBJ1-2 and V is TRBV19, with 9 positions matching TRBD1. Unmatched junction bases numbered 10, after V lost 5 bases and J lost 6 bases. Germline CDR1 LNHDA, CDR2 SQIVND (reference sequence). This CDR3 is 15 amino acids long. The CDR3 DNA reads as TGTGCCAGTAGTGCCCTAACCGGGACAGGGAATGGCTACACCTTC. It specifies CASSALTGTGNGYTF.

This clone was counted only a few times. The V and J genes are TRBV7-2 and TRBJ2-7; 8 bases are a match to TRBD2. J lost 3 bases, V lost 5 bases, and 9 bases had no gene match. The CDR3 contains 15 residues. Germline V lookup: CDR1 SGHTA, CDR2 FQGNSA. CDR3 sequence reads: CASSERGLGFYEQYF. CDR3 bases: TGTGCCAGCAGCGAAAGGGGACTAGGGTTCTACGAGCAGTACTTC.

The chain carries TRBV19 and TRBJ1-4; D gene ambiguous. The V end was cut by 3 bases, the J end by 10 bases, with 6 bases between. There are 11 residues in the CDR3. Per germline, CDR1 LNHDA and CDR2 SQIVND (reference sequence). CDR3 sequence (DNA): TGTGCCAGTAGTATTGCAGGAAAACTGTTTTTT. This gives the protein CASSIAGKLFF.

The chain combines TRBV7-9 with TRBJ2-2; possible D gene TRBD2, 6 bases. There are 16 residues in the CDR3. V was clipped by 3 bases and J by 0 bases, with 11 bases between them. Per the germline V gene, CDR1 is SEHNR and CDR2 is FQNEAQ (reference sequence). The CDR3 DNA is TGTGCCAGCAGCTTGGGGGGACTCCCGAACACCGGGGAGCTGTTTTTT. This gives the protein CASSLGGLPNTGELFF.

The chain carries TRBV5-4 and TRBJ2-2; tentative D call: TRBD2 (5 bases). Trimming left V 4 bases short and J 2 bases short, with 9 bases between. The CDR3 contains 14 residues. The germline V gene encodes CDR1 SGHNT and CDR2 YYREEE (reference sequence). The CDR3 nucleotides are TGTGCCAGCAGCCGAGGGATAAACACCGGGGAGCTGTTTTTT. Protein: CASSRGINTGELFF.

The chain couples TRBV30 to TRBJ1-2, with TRBD1 matching 8 bases. The CDR3 contains 14 residues. The V and J ends lost 2 bases and 3 bases, in that order; junction bases with no gene match: 5. Germline V gene sequence: CDR1 GTSNPN, CDR2 SVGIG (reference sequence). Here the CDR3 reads CAWSTATGDYGYTF. The CDR3 region has the DNA TGTGCCTGGAGTACGGCGACAGGGGACTATGGCTACACCTTC.

The V and J genes are TRBV11-3 and TRBJ2-2; 10 nucleotides agree with TRBD2. CDR3 size: 16 residues. Losses at the gene ends were 3 bases for V and 1 base for J; bases not matched to a gene: 2. Germline loops: CDR1 SGHNT, CDR2 YENEEA. For the CDR3, the DNA is TGTGCCAGCAGCTTGTTAGCGGGGGGGAACACCGGGGAGCTGTTTTTT. It is translated as CASSLLAGGNTGELFF.

This chain connects TRBV30 to TRBJ1-1; the match to TRBD1 covers 8 bases. Germline V lookup: CDR1 GTSNPN, CDR2 SVGIG (reference sequence). V lost 2 bases and J lost 1; bases outside the gene matches: 3. The CDR3 is 14 residues long. Here the CDR3 DNA reads TGTGCCTGGAGTCGACAGGGGAGGAACACTGAAGCTTTCTTT. Translated, it gives CAWSRQGRNTEAFF.

This clone has at least ten counts. The gene calls are TRBV4-3 and TRBJ2-1; TRBD2 matches 9 bases. The length of the CDR3 is 19 residues. Germline CDR1 LGHNA, CDR2 YSLEER. Unmatched junction bases numbered 14, after V lost 1 base and J lost 4 bases. The CDR3 DNA reads TGCGCCAGCAGCCAAGGGTTTGAGTCCTGGACTAGCGATTACAATGAGCAGTTCTTC. This gives the protein CASSQGFESWTSDYNEQFF.

The chain employs TRBV29-1 and TRBJ2-1; maybe TRBD2 (7 bases). The CDR3 length is 12 residues. Trimming took 3 bases from V and 12 from J, leaving 15 bases between them. Per germline, CDR1 SQVTM and CDR2 ANQGSEA. The CDR3 sequence is CSVEKGGLGQFF. The CDR3 DNA sequence: TGCAGCGTTGAGAAGGGGGGGTTGGGGCAGTTCTTC.

This chain uses TRBV11-1 with TRBJ2-3; 9 bases are shared with TRBD1. Trimming at V came to 2 bases and at J to 3 bases, leaving 3 bases not matched to a gene. The CDR3 spans 15 residues. Germline V lookup: CDR1 SGHAT, CDR2 FQDESV (reference sequence). The CDR3 bases are TGTGCCAGCAGCTTAACAGGGGGCTTGACAGATACGCAGTATTTT. Translated, it gives CASSLTGGLTDTQYF.

This clone turned up a few times. Mismatch with germline at one junction end may stem from a read error. This chain uses TRBV6-2 or TRBV6-3 with TRBJ1-2, with 9 bases that match TRBD1. CDR3 length equals 16 residues. In germline, CDR1 is MNHEY, CDR2 SVGEGT. The CDR3 reads CASSRAQDRGNDGYTF. The CDR3 bases are TGTGCCAGCAGCCGCGCCCAGGACAGGGGTAACGATGGCTACACCTTC.

This chain links TRBV10-3 with TRBJ2-1; 11 nucleotides match TRBD2. V shed 3 bases and J 2 bases; nucleotides not matched to a gene: 3. This CDR3 is 16 amino acids long. CDR1 is ENHRY, CDR2 SYGVKD, per germline. The CDR3 sequence: CAISDGTSGTYNEQFF. In nucleotides, the CDR3 is TGTGCCATCAGTGACGGGACTAGCGGAACCTACAATGAGCAGTTCTTC.

This clone was observed a handful of times. V gene TRBV23-1 combines with J gene TRBJ1-5; 11 bases align to TRBD1. TRBV23-1 is sorted into the ORF group, with uncertain function. CDR3 size: 15 residues. V was clipped by 6 bases and J by 4 bases; unmatched bases: 5. For the CDR3, the DNA is TGCGCCAGCAGGGCCCGGGACAGGGGGAATCAGCCCCAGCATTTT. Its translation is CASRARDRGNQPQHF.

The table lists this clone with many counts. The chain combines TRBV7-9 with TRBJ2-7, with a tentative D call TRBD1 (6 bases). CDR1 and CDR2 from the germline V gene are SEHNR and FQNEAQ (reference sequence). V lost 4 bases to trimming and J lost 2 bases, with 12 bases between them. This CDR3 is built from 14 residues. The CDR3 DNA reads TGTGCCAGCAGCTCGCGACAGGAGGCCTACGAGCAGTACTTC. It translates to CASSSRQEAYEQYF.

The chain joins TRBV7-9 to TRBJ2-7, with D maybe TRBD1 (6 bases). Germline V gives CDR1 SEHNR, CDR2 FQNEAQ (reference sequence). Trimming took 5 bases from V and 0 from J, leaving 14 bases between them. The CDR3 contains 15 residues. CDR3 protein: CASSQRTVLSYEQYF. The CDR3 nucleotides are TGTGCCAGCAGCCAACGGACAGTCCTCTCCTACGAGCAGTACTTC.

Only a few counts were recorded for this clone. The J gene is TRBJ2-3, the V gene TRBV24-1, with 8 bases fitting TRBD1. Trimming cost V 3 bases and J 7 bases; bases outside gene matches: 26. The germline CDR1 and CDR2 sequences are KGHDR and SFDVKD. This CDR3 region has 21 residues. CDR3 coding DNA: TGTGCCACCAGTGATACCTCCGCGACAGGGGAACGAGGGGGGCTATTGAATACGCAGTATTTT. Its protein product is CATSDTSATGERGGLLNTQYF.

The V gene is TRBV4-1, the J gene TRBJ1-1; D may be TRBD1 (5 bases). The V gene's germline CDR1 is MGHRA and CDR2 YSYEKL. The CDR3 contains 15 residues. Between the trimmed V and J ends, which lost 0 bases and 5 bases, there was a span of 13 bases. The DNA of the CDR3 is TGCGCCAGCAGCCAAGACGTCTTAGGGGCAACTGAAGCTTTCTTT. It specifies CASSQDVLGATEAFF.

The chain uses TRBV7-2 and TRBJ2-7; possibly TRBD1 for D (6 bases). This CDR3 region has 16 residues. Between the trimmed V and J ends, which lost 1 base and 2 bases, there was a span of 15 bases. Germline CDR1 SGHTA, CDR2 FQGNSA. CDR3 bases: TGTGCCAGCAGCTTAGGAGCCCGACAGGATACCTACGAGCAGTACTTC. Protein product: CASSLGARQDTYEQYF.

This chain joins TRBV3-1 (or the pseudogene TRBV3-2) and TRBJ2-3; 8 bases map to TRBD2. This CDR3 is built from 17 residues. Trimming cost V 1 base and J 0 bases; bases outside gene matches: 6. Germline V gene lookup returns CDR1 LGHDT and CDR2 YNNKEL (reference sequence). DNA for the CDR3: TGTGCCAGCAGCCAAGCGGGACTAGGCGGAAGCACAGATACGCAGTATTTT. Translating it yields CASSQAGLGGSTDTQYF.

This chain links TRBV12-3 or TRBV12-4 with TRBJ1-1; 7 bases map to TRBD1. The CDR3 runs 13 residues. The V gene end was trimmed by 4 bases and the J gene end by 8 bases; junction bases not matched to a gene: 7. The CDR3 DNA follows: TGTGCCAGCAGTTCGGGGACAGCCGTCGAAGCTTTCTTT. This encodes CASSSGTAVEAFF.

Notes on this clone: The sample has other DNA sequences that encode this CDR3 too. The chain joins TRBV18 to TRBJ1-5; 7 bases line up with TRBD1. Germline CDR1 is KGHSH and CDR2 is LQKENI. V was pared by 3 bases and J by 4 bases, with 6 bases of the junction left unmatched. The CDR3 consists of 15 residues. CDR3 nucleotide sequence: TGTGCCAGCTCACCGTCACGGGACAGAAATCAGCCCCAGCATTTT. Translated, it gives CASSPSRDRNQPQHF.